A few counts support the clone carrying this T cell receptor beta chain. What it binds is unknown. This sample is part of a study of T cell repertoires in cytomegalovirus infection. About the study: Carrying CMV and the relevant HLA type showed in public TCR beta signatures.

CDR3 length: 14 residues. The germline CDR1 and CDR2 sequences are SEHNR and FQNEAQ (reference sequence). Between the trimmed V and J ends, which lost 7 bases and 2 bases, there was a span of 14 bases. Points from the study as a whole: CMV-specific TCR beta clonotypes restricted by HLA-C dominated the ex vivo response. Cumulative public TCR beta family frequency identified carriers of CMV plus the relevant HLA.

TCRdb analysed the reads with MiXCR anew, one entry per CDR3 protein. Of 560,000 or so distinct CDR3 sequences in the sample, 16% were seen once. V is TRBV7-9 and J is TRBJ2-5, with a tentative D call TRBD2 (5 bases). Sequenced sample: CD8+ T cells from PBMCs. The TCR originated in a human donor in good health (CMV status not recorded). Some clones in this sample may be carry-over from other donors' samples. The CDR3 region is CASKRTGIQETQYF. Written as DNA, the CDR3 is TGTGCCAGCAAACGGACTGGGATTCAAGAGACCCAGTACTTC. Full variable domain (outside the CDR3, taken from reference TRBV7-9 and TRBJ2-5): DTGVSQNPRHKITKRGQNVTFRCDPISEHNRLYWYRQTLGQGPEFLTYFQNEAQLEKSRLLSDRFSAERPKGSFSTLEIQRTEQGDSAMYLCASKRTGIQETQYFGPGTRLLVL.